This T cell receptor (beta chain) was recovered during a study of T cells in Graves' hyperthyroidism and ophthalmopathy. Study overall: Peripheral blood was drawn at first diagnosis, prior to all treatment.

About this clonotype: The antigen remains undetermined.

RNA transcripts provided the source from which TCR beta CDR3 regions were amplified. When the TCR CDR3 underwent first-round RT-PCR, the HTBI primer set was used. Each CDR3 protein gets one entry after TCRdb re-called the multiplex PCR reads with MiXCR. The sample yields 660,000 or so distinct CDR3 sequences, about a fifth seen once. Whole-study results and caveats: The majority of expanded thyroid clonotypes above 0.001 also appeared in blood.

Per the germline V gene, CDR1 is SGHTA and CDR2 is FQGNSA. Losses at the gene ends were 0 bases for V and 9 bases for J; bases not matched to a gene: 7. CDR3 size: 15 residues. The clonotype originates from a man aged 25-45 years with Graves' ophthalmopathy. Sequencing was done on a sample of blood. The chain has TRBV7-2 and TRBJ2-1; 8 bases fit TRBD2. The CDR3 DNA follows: TGTGCCAGCAGCTTAGCTAGCGGGATTAAAAGTGAGCAGTTCTTC. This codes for CASSLASGIKSEQFF. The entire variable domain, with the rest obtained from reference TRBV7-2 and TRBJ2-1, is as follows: GAGVSQSPSNKVTEKGKDVELRCDPISGHTALYWYRQSLGQGLEFLIYFQGNSAPDKSGLPSDRFSAERTGGSVSTLTIQRTQQEDSAVYLCASSLASGIKSEQFFGPGTRLTVL.